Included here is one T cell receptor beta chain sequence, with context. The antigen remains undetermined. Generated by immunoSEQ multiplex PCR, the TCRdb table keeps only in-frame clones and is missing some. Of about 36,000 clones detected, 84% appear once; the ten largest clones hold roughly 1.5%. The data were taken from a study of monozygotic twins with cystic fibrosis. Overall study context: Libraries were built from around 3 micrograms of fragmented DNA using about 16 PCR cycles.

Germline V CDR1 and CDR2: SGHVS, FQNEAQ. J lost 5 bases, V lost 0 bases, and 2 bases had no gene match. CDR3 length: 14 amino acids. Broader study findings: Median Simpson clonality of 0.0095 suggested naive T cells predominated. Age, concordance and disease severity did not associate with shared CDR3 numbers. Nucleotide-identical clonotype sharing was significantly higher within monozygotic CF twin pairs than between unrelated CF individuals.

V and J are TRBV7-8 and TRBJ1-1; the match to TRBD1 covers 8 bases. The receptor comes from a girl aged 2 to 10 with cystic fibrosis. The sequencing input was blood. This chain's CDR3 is CASSLAQGGTEAFF. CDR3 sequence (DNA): TGTGCCAGCAGCTTAGCACAGGGGGGTACTGAAGCTTTCTTT.